This T cell receptor (beta chain) was captured in a study of blood T cells in healthy people across ages. General study results and limits: The study lacked donor CMV status, which possibly confounded expanded clonotype changes. Higher diversity, along with more naive CD4+ cells, distinguished long-lived donors from aged donors.

The CDR3 is 13 residues long. Trimming pared 1 base from V and 3 bases from J, leaving 9 bases between. Germline CDR1 is DFQATT and CDR2 is SNEGSKA (reference sequence). This clonotype was counted many times. No antigen is known for it. Every sample had a minimum of 6 million PBMCs isolated. A sample-barcoded 5' primer and a J-beta primer mix were used in a second PCR of roughly 7 to 11 cycles. Via MiXCR, TCRdb re-called the 5' RACE reads, giving one row per CDR3 protein. The table shows roughly 1,500,000 distinct CDR3 sequences, with roughly 30% occurring only once. The specimen sequenced was blood. This sequence joins TRBV20-1 and TRBJ1-1; a possible D gene is TRBD1 (5 bases). This TCR was recovered from a woman in her twenties or thirties in good health. The CDR3 protein is CSARAGFDTEAFF. The CDR3 region has the DNA TGCAGTGCTAGAGCAGGGTTTGACACTGAAGCTTTCTTT.